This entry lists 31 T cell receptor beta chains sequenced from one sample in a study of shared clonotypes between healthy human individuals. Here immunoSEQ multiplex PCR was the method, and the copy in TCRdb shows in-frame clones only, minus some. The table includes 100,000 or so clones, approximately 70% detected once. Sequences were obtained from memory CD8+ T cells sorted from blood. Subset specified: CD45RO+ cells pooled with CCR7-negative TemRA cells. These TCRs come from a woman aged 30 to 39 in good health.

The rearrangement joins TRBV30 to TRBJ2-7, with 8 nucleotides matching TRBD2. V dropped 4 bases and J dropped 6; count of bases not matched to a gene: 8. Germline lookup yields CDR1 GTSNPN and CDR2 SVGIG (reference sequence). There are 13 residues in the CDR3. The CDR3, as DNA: TGTGCCTGGACCGGCGGGAGGTCGCGCGAGCAGTACTTC. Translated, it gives CAWTGGRSREQYF.

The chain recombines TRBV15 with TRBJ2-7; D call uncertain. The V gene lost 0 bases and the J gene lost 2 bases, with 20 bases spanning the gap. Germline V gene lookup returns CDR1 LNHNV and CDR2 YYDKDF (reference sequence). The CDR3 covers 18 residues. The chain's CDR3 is CATSRDLSFAELTYEQYF. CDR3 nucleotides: TGTGCCACCAGCAGAGATCTTTCCTTTGCGGAGTTGACCTACGAGCAGTACTTC.

The CDR3 is CASSVVYLDRGREEQYF. CDR3 in DNA: TGTGCCAGCAGCGTAGTTTATCTGGACAGGGGGCGGGAGGAGCAGTACTTC. The genes are TRBV9 and TRBJ2-7; TRBD1 aligns across 11 bases. The junction had 12 bases not matched to a gene; V was cut back by 0 bases and J by 7 bases. The CDR3 sequence is 17 residues long. CDR1 and CDR2 from the germline V gene are SGDLS and YYNGEE.

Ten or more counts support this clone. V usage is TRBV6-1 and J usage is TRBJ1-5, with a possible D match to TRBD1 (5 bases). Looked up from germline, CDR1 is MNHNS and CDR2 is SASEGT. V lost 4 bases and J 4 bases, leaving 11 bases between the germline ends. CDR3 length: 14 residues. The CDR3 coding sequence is TGTGCCAGCAGTGGGGGGACGGAGAATCAGCCCCAGCATTTT. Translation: CASSGGTENQPQHF.

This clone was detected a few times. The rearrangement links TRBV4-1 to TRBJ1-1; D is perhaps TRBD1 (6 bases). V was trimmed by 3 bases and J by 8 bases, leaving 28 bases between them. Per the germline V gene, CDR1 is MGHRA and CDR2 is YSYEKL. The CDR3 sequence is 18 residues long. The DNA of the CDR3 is TGCGCCAGCAGCCAGCGTAGTAGTCCCCGGGGGGCGAGTCAGGAAGCTTTCTTT. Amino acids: CASSQRSSPRGASQEAFF.

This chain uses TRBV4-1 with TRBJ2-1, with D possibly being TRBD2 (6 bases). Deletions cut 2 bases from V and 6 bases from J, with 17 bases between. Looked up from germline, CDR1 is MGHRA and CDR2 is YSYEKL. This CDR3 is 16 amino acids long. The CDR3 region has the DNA TGCGCCAGCAGCCAACCTTCGAAGGGAGGTAGCAATGAGCAGTTCTTC. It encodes CASSQPSKGGSNEQFF.

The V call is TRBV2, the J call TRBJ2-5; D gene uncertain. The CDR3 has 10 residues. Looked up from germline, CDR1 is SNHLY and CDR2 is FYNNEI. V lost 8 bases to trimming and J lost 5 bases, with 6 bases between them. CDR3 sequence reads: CASYLETQYF. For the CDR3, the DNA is TGTGCCAGCTATTTGGAGACCCAGTACTTC.

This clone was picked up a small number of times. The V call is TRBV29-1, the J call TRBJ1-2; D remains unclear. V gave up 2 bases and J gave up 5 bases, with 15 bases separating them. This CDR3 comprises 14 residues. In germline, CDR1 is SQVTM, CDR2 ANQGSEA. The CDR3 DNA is TGCAGCGTTGAATTCGCGGAAAAGGGATATGGCTACACCTTC. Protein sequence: CSVEFAEKGYGYTF.

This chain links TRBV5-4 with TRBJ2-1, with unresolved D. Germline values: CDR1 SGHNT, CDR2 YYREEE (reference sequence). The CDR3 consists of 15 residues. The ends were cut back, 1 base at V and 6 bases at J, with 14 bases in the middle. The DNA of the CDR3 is TGTGCCAGCAGCTTGACGGCTAGTTTTTCCAATGAGCAGTTCTTC. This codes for CASSLTASFSNEQFF.

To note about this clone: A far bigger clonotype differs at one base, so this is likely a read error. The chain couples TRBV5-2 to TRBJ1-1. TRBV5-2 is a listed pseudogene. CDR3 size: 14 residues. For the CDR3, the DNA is TGTGCCAGCAGCGCGTCGACGGGGAACACTGAAGCTTTCTTT. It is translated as CASSASTGNTEAFF.

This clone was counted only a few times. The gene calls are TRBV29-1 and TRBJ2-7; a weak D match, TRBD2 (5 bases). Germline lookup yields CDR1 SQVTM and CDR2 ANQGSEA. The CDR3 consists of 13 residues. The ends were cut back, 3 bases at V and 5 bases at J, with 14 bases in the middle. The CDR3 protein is CSVERAETDEQYF. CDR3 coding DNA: TGCAGCGTTGAGAGGGCCGAGACGGACGAGCAGTACTTC.

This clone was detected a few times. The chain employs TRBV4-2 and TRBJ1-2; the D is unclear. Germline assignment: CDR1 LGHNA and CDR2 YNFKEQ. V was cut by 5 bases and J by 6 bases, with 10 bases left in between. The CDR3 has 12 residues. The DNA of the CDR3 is TGTGCCAGCAGCTTAGACGGCCATGGCTACACCTTC. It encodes CASSLDGHGYTF.

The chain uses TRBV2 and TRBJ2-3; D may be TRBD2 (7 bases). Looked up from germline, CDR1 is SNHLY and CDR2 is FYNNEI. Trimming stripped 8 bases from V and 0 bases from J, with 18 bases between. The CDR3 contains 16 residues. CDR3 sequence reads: CASWPGGGQSTDTQYF. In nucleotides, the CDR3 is TGTGCCAGCTGGCCTGGGGGGGGGCAAAGCACAGATACGCAGTATTTT. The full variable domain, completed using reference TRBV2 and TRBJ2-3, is EPEVTQTPSHQVTQMGQEVILRCVPISNHLYFYWYRQILGQKVEFLVSFYNNEISEKSEIFDDQFSVERPDGSNFTLKIRSTKLEDSAMYFCASWPGGGQSTDTQYFGPGTRLTVL.

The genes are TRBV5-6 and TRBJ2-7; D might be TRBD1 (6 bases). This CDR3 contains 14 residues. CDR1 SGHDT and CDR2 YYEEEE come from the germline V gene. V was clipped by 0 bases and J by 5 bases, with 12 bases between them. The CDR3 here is CASSLALRGHEQYF. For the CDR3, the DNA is TGTGCCAGCAGCTTGGCCCTCAGGGGCCACGAGCAGTACTTC.

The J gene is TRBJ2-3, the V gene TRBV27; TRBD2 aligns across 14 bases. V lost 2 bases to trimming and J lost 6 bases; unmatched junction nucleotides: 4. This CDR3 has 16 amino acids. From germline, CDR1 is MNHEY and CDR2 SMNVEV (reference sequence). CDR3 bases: TGTGCCAGCAGTTTAGGGACTAGCGGGAGTAGTGATACGCAGTATTTT. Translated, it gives CASSLGTSGSSDTQYF.

The CDR3 nucleotides read TGTGCCAGCAGAGAACAGCAGGACACTGAAGCTTTCTTT. This gives the protein CASREQQDTEAFF. The chain carries TRBV7-2 and TRBJ1-1, with D uncertain. Germline CDR1 reads SGHTA; CDR2 reads FQGNSA. V gave up 6 bases and J gave up 3 bases, with 11 bases separating them. This CDR3 has 13 residues.

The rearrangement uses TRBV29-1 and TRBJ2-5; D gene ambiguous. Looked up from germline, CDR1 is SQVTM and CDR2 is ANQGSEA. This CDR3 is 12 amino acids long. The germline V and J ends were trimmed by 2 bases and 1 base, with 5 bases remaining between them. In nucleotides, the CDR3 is TGCAGCGTTGAATTCCTCCAAGAGACCCAGTACTTC. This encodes CSVEFLQETQYF.

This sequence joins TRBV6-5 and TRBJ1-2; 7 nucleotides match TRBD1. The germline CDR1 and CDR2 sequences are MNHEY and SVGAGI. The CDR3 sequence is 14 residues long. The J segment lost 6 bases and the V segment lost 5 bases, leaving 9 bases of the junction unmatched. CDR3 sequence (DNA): TGTGCCAGCAGTCTGAGGGACAGCCTAAATGGCTACACCTTC. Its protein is CASSLRDSLNGYTF.

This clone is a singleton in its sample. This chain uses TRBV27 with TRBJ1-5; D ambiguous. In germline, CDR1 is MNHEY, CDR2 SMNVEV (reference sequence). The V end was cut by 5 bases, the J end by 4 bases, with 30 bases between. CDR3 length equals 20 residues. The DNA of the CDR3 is TGTGCCAGCAGTCCCCATCCGGGCCTAGGGTCGGTATCCGGGAATCAGCCCCAGCATTTT. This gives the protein CASSPHPGLGSVSGNQPQHF.

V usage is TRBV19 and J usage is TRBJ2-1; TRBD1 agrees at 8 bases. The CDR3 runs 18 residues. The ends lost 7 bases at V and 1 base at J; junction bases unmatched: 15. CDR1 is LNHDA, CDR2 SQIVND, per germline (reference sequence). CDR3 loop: CASTQGQGGSISYNEQFF. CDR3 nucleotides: TGTGCCAGTACCCAAGGACAGGGTGGAAGTATTTCCTACAATGAGCAGTTCTTC. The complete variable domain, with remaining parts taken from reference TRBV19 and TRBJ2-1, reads DGGITQSPKYLFRKEGQNVTLSCEQNLNHDAMYWYRQDPGQGLRLIYYSQIVNDFQKGDIAEGYSVSREKKESFPLTVTSAQKNPTAFYLCASTQGQGGSISYNEQFFGPGTRLTVL.

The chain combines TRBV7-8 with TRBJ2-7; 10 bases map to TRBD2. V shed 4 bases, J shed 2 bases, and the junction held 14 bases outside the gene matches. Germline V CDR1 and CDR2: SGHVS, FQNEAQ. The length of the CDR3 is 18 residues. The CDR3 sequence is CASSSDDHTSGTTYEQYF. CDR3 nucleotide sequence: TGTGCCAGCAGCTCAGACGATCACACTAGCGGGACTACCTACGAGCAGTACTTC.

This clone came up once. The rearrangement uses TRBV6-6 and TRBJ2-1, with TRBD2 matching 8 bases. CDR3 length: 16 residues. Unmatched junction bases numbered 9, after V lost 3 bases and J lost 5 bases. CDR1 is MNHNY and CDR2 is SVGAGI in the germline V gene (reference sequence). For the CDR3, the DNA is TGTGCCAGCAGTTATCCCCCGGGAGGGGAAAACAATGAGCAGTTCTTC. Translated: CASSYPPGGENNEQFF.

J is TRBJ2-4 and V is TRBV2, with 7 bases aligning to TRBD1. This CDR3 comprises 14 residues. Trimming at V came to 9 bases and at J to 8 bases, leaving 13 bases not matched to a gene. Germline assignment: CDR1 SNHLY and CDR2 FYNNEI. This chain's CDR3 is CASEGAPGWYIQYF. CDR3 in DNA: TGTGCCAGTGAGGGGGCGCCAGGCTGGTACATTCAGTACTTC.

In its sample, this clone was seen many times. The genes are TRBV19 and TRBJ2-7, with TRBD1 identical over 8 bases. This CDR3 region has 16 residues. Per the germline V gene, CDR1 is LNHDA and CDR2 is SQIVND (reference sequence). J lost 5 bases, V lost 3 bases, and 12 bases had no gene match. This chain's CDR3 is CASSIISAGGFHEQYF. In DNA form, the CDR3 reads TGTGCCAGTAGTATTATATCGGCAGGGGGCTTCCACGAGCAGTACTTC. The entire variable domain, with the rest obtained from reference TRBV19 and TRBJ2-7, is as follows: DGGITQSPKYLFRKEGQNVTLSCEQNLNHDAMYWYRQDPGQGLRLIYYSQIVNDFQKGDIAEGYSVSREKKESFPLTVTSAQKNPTAFYLCASSIISAGGFHEQYFGPGTRLTVT.

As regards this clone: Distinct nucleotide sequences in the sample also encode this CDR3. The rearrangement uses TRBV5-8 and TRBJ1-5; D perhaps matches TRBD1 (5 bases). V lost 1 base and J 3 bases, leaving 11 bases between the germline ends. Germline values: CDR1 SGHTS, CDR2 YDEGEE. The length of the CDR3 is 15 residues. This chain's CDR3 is CASSLIGDSNQPQHF. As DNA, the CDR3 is TGTGCCAGCAGCTTGATCGGGGACTCCAATCAGCCCCAGCATTTT.

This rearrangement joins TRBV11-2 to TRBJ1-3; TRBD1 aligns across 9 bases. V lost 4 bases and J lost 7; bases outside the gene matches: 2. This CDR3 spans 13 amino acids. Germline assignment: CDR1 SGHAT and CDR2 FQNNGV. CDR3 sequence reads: CASSSGQGNTIYF. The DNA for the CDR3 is TGTGCCAGCAGCTCGGGACAGGGTAACACCATATATTTT.

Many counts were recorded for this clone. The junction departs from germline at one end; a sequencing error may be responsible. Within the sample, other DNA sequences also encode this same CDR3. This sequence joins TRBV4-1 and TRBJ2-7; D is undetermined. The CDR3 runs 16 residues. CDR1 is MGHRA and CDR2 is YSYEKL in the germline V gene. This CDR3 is CASSQDLGKGSYEQYF. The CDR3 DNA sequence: TGTGCCAGCAGCCAAGATCTGGGGAAGGGCTCCTACGAGCAGTACTTC.

The CDR3 here is CASSPPEWTPNTGELFF. CDR3 DNA sequence: TGTGCCAGCAGCCCTCCGGAGTGGACACCGAACACCGGGGAGCTGTTTTTT. The genes are TRBV7-9 and TRBJ2-2; possible D gene TRBD1, 5 bases. Germline V gives CDR1 SEHNR, CDR2 FQNEAQ (reference sequence). Trimming took 5 bases from V and 0 from J, leaving 16 bases between them. There are 17 residues in the CDR3.

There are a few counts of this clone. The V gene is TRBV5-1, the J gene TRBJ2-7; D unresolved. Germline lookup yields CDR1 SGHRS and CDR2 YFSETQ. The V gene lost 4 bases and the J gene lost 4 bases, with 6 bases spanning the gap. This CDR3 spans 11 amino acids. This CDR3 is CASSGEYEQYF. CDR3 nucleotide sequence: TGCGCCAGCAGCGGGGAATACGAGCAGTACTTC.

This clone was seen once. The CDR3 coding sequence is TGTGCCAGCAGTCTAGATATCCCTCCCACAGATACGCAGTATTTT. It encodes CASSLDIPPTDTQYF. The V gene is TRBV27, the J gene TRBJ2-3; D unresolved. This CDR3 is 15 amino acids long. V dropped 5 bases and J dropped 2 bases, with 14 bases sitting between them. Germline V gives CDR1 MNHEY, CDR2 SMNVEV (reference sequence).

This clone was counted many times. CDR3 residues: CASSPQREARDTQYF. In DNA form, the CDR3 reads TGTGCCAGCAGCCCGCAGCGGGAGGCACGGGATACGCAGTATTTT. The gene calls are TRBV5-5 and TRBJ2-3; 9 bases align to TRBD2. J was trimmed by 6 bases and V by 4 bases; bases with no gene match: 9. This CDR3 contains 15 residues. Germline values: CDR1 SGHKS, CDR2 YYEKEE (reference sequence).